This record looks at one TCR beta chain sequence and its context. Its antigen remains unknown. Germline CDR1 is MNHEY and CDR2 is SMNVEV (reference sequence). The length of the CDR3 is 14 residues. The V and J ends lost 5 bases and 1 base respectively, with 11 bases between them. CD45RO-negative, CCR7-positively selected cells formed the naive CD8 fraction, excluding terminally differentiated effector memory CD45RA+ cells. The data belong to a study of shared clonotypes between healthy human individuals. On the study more broadly: For every donor, three CD4 naive, three CD4 memory, two CD8 naive and one CD8 memory plates were used. Study-level points and caveats: A limitation of the genetic and exposure-history diversity represented arose from few donors.

Some clones are missing from TCRdb's copy, which holds only in-frame ones; the method was immunoSEQ multiplex PCR. In the table there are around 2.1 million clones, about 92% of which are singletons. J is TRBJ2-5 and V is TRBV27; the D call may be TRBD1 or TRBD2 (5 bases each). This clonotype was obtained from a man between 18 and 29 years old in good health. Some clones in this sample may be carry-over from other donors' samples. Sequenced input: naive CD8+ T cells from PBMCs. CDR3 region: CASSTPGLQETQYF. CDR3 DNA: TGTGCCAGCAGTACCCCGGGGCTCCAAGAGACCCAGTACTTC.